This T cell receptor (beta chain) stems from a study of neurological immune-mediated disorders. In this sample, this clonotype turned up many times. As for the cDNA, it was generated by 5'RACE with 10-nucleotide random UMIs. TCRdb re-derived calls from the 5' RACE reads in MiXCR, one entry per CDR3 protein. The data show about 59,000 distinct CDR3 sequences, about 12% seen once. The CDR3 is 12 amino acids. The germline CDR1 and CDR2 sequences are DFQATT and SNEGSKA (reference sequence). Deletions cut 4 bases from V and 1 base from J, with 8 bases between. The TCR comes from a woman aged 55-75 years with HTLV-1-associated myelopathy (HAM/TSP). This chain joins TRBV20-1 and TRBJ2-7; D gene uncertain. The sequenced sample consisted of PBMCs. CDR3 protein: CSAMDGSYEQYF. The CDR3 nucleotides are TGCAGTGCTATGGACGGTTCCTACGAGCAGTACTTC.